This TCR beta chain was sequenced in a study of identical twins listed by TCRdb under 2016. With respect to the entire study: The study deep-sequenced TCR alpha and beta repertoires from monozygotic twins, unrelated adults of various ages and cord blood to test whether fetal clonotypes persist. Replicate twin experiments were performed at different times using different library preparation protocols to rule out contamination.

Overall results and qualifications from the work: A weaker excess of twin sharing was found in beta out-of-frame sequences because the signal-to-noise ratio was lowered by fewer shared sequences. Abundant cord blood beta clonotypes had fewer insertions, young adult naive repertoires showed a similar but weaker trend, and memory repertoires showed no such trend. Zero-insertion analyses could be partly confounded by invariant T cells such as MAIT and iNKT, although diverse VJ usage argued against such confounding for most clonotypes. Out-of-frame TCR alpha sequences shared between twins showed an excess of low generation-probability sequences compared with coincidental sharing between unrelated individuals. In monozygotic twins, recombination models systematically underestimated out-of-frame TCR alpha sharing, but the models matched the sharing seen between unrelated individuals. Because the same donors could not be followed over many years, the conclusions relied on cross-sectional statistical analysis.

Every donor was a healthy Caucasian. Three pairs of female monozygotic twins, all aged about 18 to 29 years, were included in the twin cohort. Positive isolation kits from Invitrogen were used to isolate the CD4+ and CD8+ T cell populations. As encoded in the germline V gene (reference sequence), CDR1 is GTSNPN while CDR2 is SVGIG. CDR3 length: 13 amino acids, cysteine to phenylalanine. Only CDR3 DNA remains: 39 bases, in frame from the first base. V is pared back by 1 base and J by 4 bases, with 10 bases lying between the germline termini. This clonotype was counted only a few times. Its antigen is unknown. No much larger clonotype is one base removed from it; base qualities were not supplied. The library was made by 5' RACE. The instrument given in TCRdb is Illumina HiSeq 2000. Template switching introduced a universal primer binding site; the final cDNA contained a unique molecular identifier, enabling accurate counting of TCR cDNA molecules. Specific primers in the conserved constant-segment region were used to synthesize first-strand cDNA for the TCR alpha and beta chains. To control for contamination, every cDNA library was double barcoded, receiving both a SMART-Mk sample barcode and Illumina barcodes. TruSeq adapter sequences and Illumina sample barcodes were added in two successive PCR steps. TCR alpha and beta cDNA libraries were sequenced on the Illumina HiSeq platform with custom primers. Regarding the original processing steps: MiGEC processed the raw reads to extract unique molecular identifiers, while MiXCR was used to determine the CDR3 positions. Recombination models were inferred per individual with the repgenHMM and IGoR tools using an EM algorithm. Shared clonotypes were analyzed with the tcR package in R, and sharing was normalized by the product of cloneset sizes. To study raw recombination without the effects of thymic and clonal selection, out-of-frame nonproductive sequences were analyzed. TCRdb reprocessed the public reads (quality trimming at Q25 with fastp, clone calling with MiXCR) and kept in-frame beta chains. One record per CDR3 amino acid sequence lists the most common genes and DNA. The V and J calls reflect TCRdb's pipeline rather than the authors' work. In all, the sample holds over 200,000 distinct CDR3 sequences, and under 8.5% of those were seen once. Roughly 15% of the sample is in the top ten clones.

This sample also appeared in a second study, on T cells expressing NK-cell markers. As that second paper reports: In sorted CD3+CD56+NKG2C+, CD3+CD56+NKG2C- and CD3+CD56-NKG2C+ T-cell subsets from about 8 donors, TCR beta-chain repertoires were profiled. Of the eight sequenced donors, seven were found to be HCMV-seropositive and one was found to be HCMV-seronegative. To restrict sorting to alphabetaTCR-expressing T cells, an anti-gammadeltaTCR antibody was added in several experiments. In roughly six donors, the dominant CD3+CD56+NKG2C+ clonotypes were among the top 10 CD8+ clonotypes and accounted for about 1.0-7.5% of CD8+ T cells. Those dominant clonotypes were again the most abundant among CD3+CD56-NKG2C+ cells in several donors, at roughly 25-60.1%. Whether the expanded NKG2C-expressing T cell clones were specific for HCMV antigens remained unclear. All eight donors whose samples were sequenced were randomly selected healthy volunteers, three of them men and five women. HCMV-specific IgG was detected in serum with a commercial ELISA kit to determine HCMV serostatus. MIGEC handled demultiplexing of the reads and grouping by UMI, while MiTCR was used to assemble and quantify clonotypes. To exclude erroneous sequences, any TCR cDNA sequence not supported by at least two reads was discarded. The tcR package was used for downstream repertoire analysis, with clonotypes matched between fractions based on CDR3 nucleotide sequence plus V segment. VDJmatch was used to annotate antigen specificity against VDJdb, with one amino acid substitution in CDR3 allowed.

The chain was built from TRBV30 and TRBJ1-1; a confident D gene designation cannot be given. Sequenced sample: CD8+ T cells sorted from blood. The clonotype originates from a woman between 18 and 29 years old in good health. The CDR3 region has the sequence CAWSGYGSTEAFF. The nucleotides are TGTGCCTGGAGTGGTTACGGGAGCACTGAAGCTTTCTTT.